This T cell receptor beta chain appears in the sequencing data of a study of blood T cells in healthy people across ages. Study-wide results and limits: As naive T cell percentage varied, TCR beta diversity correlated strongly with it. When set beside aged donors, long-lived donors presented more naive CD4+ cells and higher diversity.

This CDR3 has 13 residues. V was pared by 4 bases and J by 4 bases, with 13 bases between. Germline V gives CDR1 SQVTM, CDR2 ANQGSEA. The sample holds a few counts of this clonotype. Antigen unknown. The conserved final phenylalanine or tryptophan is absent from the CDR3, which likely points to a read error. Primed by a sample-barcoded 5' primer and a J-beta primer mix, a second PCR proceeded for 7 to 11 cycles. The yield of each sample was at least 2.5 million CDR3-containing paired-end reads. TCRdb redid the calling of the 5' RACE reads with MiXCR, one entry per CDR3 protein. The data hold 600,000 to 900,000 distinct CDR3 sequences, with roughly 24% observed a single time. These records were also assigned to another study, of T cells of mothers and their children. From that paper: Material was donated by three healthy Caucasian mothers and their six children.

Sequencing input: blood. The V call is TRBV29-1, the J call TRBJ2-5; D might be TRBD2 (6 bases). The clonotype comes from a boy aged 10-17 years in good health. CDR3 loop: CSVGVGLRETQYL. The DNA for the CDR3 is TGCAGCGTTGGGGTGGGACTCCGAGAGACCCAGTACCTC.